This TCR beta chain was sequenced for a study of beta chain features in type 1 diabetes. The study's findings and limits: TCRB CDR3 length was moderately but significantly reduced in all four CD4+ subsets of Type 1 diabetes patients. Patients with type 1 diabetes showed fewer VDJ junction insertions and more deletions.

There are many counts of this clone. The target antigen is unknown. Germline CDR1 SEHNR, CDR2 FQNEAQ (reference sequence). V was cut by 1 base and J by 4 bases, with 10 bases left in between. This CDR3 is 14 amino acids long. The whole isolated RNA underwent reverse transcription, so sequencing captured expressed TCRB transcripts. Assay used: immunoSEQ multiplex PCR; TCRdb lists only in-frame clones, some missing. The sample holds roughly 400,000 clones; around 10% are singletons and the top ten take 0.6%. The V and J genes are TRBV7-9 and TRBJ1-2, with a weak D call TRBD1 (5 bases). This TCR came from a man younger than 45 with type 1 diabetes. The sequenced material came from central memory CD4+ T cells from blood. CDR3 amino acids: CASSLDGGTYGYTF. CDR3 coding DNA: TGTGCCAGCAGCTTAGATGGGGGAACCTATGGCTACACCTTC.